This T cell receptor (beta chain) came from a study of T cell changes during pregnancy in multiple sclerosis. Germline assignment: CDR1 SGHRS and CDR2 YFSETQ. Trimming removed 4 bases at V and 4 bases at J, with 10 bases between. The CDR3 has 13 residues. The repertoire was sequenced with immunoSEQ multiplex PCR; TCRdb's copy has only in-frame clones and lacks some. The table lists 70,000 to 80,000 clones, roughly 92% of them singletons. The chain joins TRBV5-1 to TRBJ2-3; perhaps TRBD2 as D (6 bases). Material: peripheral blood, obtained after pregnancy. The sequence was collected from a female donor in good health, enrolled as a control in a pregnancy study. This CDR3 reads CASSPGLSDTQYF. DNA of the CDR3: TGCGCCAGCAGCCCCGGACTATCAGATACGCAGTATTTT.